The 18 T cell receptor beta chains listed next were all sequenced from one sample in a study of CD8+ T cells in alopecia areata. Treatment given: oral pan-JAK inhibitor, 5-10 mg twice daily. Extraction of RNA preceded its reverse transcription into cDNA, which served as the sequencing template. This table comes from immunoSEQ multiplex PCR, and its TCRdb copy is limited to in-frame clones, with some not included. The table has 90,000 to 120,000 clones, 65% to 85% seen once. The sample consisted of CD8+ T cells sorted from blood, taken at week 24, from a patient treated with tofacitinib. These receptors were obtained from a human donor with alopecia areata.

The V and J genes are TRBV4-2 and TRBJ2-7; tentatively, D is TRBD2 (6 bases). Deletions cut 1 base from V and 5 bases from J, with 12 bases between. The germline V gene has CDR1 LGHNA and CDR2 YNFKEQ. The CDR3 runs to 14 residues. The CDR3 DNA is TGTGCCAGCAGCCAAGGTGTGCGGGGCGACGAGCAGTACTTC. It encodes CASSQGVRGDEQYF.

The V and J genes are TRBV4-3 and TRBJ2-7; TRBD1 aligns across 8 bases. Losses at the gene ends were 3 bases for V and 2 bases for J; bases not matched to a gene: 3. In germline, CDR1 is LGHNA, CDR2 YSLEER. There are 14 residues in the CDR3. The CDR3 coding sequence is TGCGCCAGCAGCCACGGACAGGGCCCCTACGAGCAGTACTTC. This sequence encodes CASSHGQGPYEQYF.

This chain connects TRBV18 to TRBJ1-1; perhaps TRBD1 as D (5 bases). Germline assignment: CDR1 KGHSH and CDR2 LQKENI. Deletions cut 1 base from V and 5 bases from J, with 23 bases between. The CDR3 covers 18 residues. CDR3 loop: CASSPRSSGLQGGTEAFF. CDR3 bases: TGTGCCAGCTCACCACGGTCAAGCGGACTGCAGGGAGGAACTGAAGCTTTCTTT.

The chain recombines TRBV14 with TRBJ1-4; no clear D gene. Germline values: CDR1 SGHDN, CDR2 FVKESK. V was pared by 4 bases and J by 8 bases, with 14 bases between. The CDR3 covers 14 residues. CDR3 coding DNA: TGTGCCAGCAGCCTGTTGGGTGAGGAGGAAAAACTGTTTTTT. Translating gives CASSLLGEEEKLFF.

The CDR3 protein is CASSLVPYEQYF. The DNA for the CDR3 is TGTGCCAGCAGTTTAGTTCCCTACGAGCAGTACTTC. This chain connects TRBV27 to TRBJ2-7; D remains unclear. This CDR3 comprises 12 residues. Trimming pared 2 bases from V and 2 bases from J, leaving 4 bases between. Germline lookup yields CDR1 MNHEY and CDR2 SMNVEV (reference sequence).

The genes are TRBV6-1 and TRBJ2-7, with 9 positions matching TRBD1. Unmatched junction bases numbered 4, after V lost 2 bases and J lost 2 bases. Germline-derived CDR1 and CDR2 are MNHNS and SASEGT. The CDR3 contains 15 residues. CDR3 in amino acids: CASSERTGAPYEQYF. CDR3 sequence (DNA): TGTGCCAGCAGTGAAAGGACAGGGGCCCCCTACGAGCAGTACTTC.

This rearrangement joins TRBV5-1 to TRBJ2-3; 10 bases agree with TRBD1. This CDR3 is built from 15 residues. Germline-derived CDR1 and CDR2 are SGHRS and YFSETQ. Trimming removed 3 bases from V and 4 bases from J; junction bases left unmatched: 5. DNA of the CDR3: TGCGCCAGCAGCTCGGGACAGGGGTCCCCAGATACGCAGTATTTT. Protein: CASSSGQGSPDTQYF.

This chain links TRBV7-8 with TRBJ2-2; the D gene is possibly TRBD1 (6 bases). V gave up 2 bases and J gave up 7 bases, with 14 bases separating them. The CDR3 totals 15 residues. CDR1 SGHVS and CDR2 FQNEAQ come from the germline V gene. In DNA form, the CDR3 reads TGTGCCAGCAGCTTAACCAGGGGCCGGGGCGGGGAGCTGTTTTTT. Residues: CASSLTRGRGGELFF.

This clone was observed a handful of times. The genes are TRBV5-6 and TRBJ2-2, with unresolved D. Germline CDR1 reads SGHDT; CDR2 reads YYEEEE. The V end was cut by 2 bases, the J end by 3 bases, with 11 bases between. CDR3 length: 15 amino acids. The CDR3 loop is CASSFSDWYTGELFF. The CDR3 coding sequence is TGTGCCAGCAGCTTCAGCGACTGGTACACCGGGGAGCTGTTTTTT.

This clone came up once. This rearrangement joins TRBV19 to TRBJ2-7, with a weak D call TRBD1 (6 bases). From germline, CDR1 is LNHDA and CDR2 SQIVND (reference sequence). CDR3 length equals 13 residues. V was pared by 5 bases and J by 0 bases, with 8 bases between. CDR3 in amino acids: CASSLDSSYEQYF. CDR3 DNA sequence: TGTGCCAGTAGTCTGGACAGCTCCTACGAGCAGTACTTC.

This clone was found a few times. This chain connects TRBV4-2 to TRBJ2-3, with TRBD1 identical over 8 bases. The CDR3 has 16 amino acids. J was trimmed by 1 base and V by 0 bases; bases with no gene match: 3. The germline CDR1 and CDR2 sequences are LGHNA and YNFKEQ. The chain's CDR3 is CASSQDPTGGTDTQYF. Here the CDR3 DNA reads TGTGCCAGCAGCCAAGACCCGACAGGGGGCACAGATACGCAGTATTTT.

This chain's CDR3 is CASSYSARTTNEKLFF. The DNA of the CDR3 is TGTGCCAGCAGTTACTCGGCACGAACAACTAATGAAAAACTGTTTTTT. The chain links TRBV6-6 to TRBJ1-4; unclear D gene. Germline V gives CDR1 MNHNY, CDR2 SVGAGI (reference sequence). V was cut by 0 bases and J by 0 bases, with 8 bases left in between. This CDR3 region has 16 residues.

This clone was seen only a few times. CDR3 bases: TGTGCCAGCAGCTTAGCGCGATGGTTGGCGGCGGGGGGCAGCTCCTACGAGCAGTACTTC. This codes for CASSLARWLAAGGSSYEQYF. The V call is TRBV7-8, the J call TRBJ2-7; 8 bases fit TRBD2. The CDR3 extends over 20 amino acids. The trim removed 0 bases at V and 0 bases at J, leaving 16 bases unmatched. CDR1 is SGHVS and CDR2 is FQNEAQ in the germline V gene.

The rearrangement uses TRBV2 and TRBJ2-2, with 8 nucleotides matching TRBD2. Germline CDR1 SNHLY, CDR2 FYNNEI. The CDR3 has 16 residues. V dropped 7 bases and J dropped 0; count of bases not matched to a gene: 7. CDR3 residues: CASITTSDANTGELFF. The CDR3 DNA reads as TGTGCCAGCATAACGACTAGCGACGCGAACACCGGGGAGCTGTTTTTT.

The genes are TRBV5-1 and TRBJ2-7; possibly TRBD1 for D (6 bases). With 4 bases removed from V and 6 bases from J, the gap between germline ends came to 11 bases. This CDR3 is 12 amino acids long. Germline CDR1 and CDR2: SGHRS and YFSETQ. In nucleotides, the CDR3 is TGCGCCAGCAGCCTACAGGGCGGCGAGCAGTACTTC. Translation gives CASSLQGGEQYF.

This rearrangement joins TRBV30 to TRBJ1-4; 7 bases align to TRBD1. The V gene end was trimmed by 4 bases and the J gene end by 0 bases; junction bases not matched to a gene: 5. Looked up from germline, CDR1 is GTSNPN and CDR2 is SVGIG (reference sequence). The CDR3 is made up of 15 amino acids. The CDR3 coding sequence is TGTGCCTGGATATCCGGGACAGCAACTAATGAAAAACTGTTTTTT. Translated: CAWISGTATNEKLFF. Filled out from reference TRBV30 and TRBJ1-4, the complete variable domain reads SQTIHQWPATLVQPVGSPLSLECTVEGTSNPNLYWYRQAAGRGLQLLFYSVGIGQISSEVPQNLSASRPQDRQFILSSKKLLLSDSGFYLCAWISGTATNEKLFFGSGTQLSVL.

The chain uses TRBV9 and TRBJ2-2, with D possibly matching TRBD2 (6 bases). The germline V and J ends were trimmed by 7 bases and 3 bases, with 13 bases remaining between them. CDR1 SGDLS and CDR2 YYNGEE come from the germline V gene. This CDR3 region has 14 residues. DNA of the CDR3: TGTGCCAGCGGCCTGGGCGGGGACACCGGGGAGCTGTTTTTT. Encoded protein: CASGLGGDTGELFF.

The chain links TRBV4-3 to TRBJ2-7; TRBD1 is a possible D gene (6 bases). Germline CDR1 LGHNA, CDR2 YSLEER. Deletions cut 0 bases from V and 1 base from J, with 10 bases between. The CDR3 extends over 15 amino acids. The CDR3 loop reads CASSQDPGQSYEQYF. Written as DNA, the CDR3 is TGCGCCAGCAGCCAAGATCCCGGACAGTCCTACGAGCAGTACTTC.